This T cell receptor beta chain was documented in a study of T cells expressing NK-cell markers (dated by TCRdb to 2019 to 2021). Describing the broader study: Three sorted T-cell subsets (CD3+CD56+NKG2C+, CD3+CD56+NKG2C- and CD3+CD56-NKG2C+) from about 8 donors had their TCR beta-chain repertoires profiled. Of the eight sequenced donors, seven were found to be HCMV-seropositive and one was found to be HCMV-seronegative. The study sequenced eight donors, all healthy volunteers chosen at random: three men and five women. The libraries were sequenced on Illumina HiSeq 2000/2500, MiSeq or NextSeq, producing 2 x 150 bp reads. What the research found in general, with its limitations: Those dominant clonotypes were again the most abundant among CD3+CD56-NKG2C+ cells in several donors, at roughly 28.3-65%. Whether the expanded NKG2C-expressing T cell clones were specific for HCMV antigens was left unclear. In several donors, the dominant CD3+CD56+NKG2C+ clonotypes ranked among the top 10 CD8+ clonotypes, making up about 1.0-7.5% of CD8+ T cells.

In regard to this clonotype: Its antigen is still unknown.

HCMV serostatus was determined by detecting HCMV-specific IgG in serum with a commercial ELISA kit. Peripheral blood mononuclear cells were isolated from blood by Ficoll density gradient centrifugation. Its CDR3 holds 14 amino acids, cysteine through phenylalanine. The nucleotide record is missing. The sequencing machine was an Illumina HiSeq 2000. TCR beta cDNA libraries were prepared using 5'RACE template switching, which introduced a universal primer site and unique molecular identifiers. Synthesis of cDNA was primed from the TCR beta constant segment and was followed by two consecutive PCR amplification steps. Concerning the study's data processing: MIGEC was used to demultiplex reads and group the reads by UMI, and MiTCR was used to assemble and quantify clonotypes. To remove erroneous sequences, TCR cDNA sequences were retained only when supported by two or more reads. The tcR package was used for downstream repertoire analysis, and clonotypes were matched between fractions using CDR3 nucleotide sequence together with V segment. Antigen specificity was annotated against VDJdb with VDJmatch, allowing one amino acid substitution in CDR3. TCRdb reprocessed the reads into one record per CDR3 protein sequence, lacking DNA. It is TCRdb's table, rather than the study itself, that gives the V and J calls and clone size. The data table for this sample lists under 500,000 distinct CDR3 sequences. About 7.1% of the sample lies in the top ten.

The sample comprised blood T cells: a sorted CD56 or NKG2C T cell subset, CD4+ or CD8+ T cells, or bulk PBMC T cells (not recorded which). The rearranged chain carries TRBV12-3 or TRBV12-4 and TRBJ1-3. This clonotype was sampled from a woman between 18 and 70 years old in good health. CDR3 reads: CASSLLGAGNTIYF.